Only a few counts were recorded for the clone carrying this TCR beta chain. The record originates from a study of T-cell reconstitution after alpha-beta-depleted transplantation in children. Germline V gene lookup returns CDR1 DFQATT and CDR2 SNEGSKA (reference sequence). The J segment lost 11 bases and the V segment lost 3 bases, leaving 19 bases of the junction unmatched. This CDR3 has 17 amino acids. Unique molecular identifiers were used in preparing the TCRbeta library. Using its own MiXCR run on the PCR reads, TCRdb lists one record per CDR3 protein. The sample records hundreds of thousands of distinct CDR3 sequences, around 16% being singletons.

Sequenced here: PBMCs from the stem cell graft donor, sampled from the stem cell graft. The chain combines TRBV20-1 with TRBJ1-4, with 9 bases identical to TRBD1. The sequence was collected from a human donor who donated a stem cell graft to a child with acute myeloid leukemia. CDR3 region: CSASLRGQGLRASKLFF. For the CDR3, the DNA is TGCAGTGCTAGTCTCCGGGGACAGGGTCTCCGCGCGTCCAAACTGTTTTTT.